This T cell receptor (beta chain) was captured by sequencing in a study of blood T cell repertoires in COVID-19. Turning to the study itself: From T cells, B-cell-depleted T cells, or PBMCs came the material, which was cDNA or gDNA.

In the original workflow: Estimation of nucleated cell counts was performed using reference gene primer amplification. Profiled with immunoSEQ multiplex PCR; TCRdb holds only in-frame clones, not every one. The V and J calls and the clone size are those of that table, but D and trimming were determined from the DNA. The table lists fewer than 300,000 clones, about nine tenths of them singletons. Germline loops: CDR1 KGHDR, CDR2 SFDVKD. Trimming took 2 bases from V and 2 from J, leaving 12 bases between them. The CDR3 is 15 residues long. The table lists this clone with a count of one. Recovered participants had two consecutive negative NP/OP PCR tests, healthcare professional clearance, or symptom resolution.

Source material: PBMCs or T cells enriched from blood (not recorded which). This receptor was obtained from a man between 18 and 29 years old who had recovered from COVID-19. J is TRBJ2-7 and V is TRBV24-1; D is perhaps TRBD1 (6 bases). This CDR3 reads CATSDSDSSTYEQYF. Here the CDR3 DNA reads TGTGCCACCAGTGATTCGGACAGTTCCACCTACGAGCAGTACTTC.